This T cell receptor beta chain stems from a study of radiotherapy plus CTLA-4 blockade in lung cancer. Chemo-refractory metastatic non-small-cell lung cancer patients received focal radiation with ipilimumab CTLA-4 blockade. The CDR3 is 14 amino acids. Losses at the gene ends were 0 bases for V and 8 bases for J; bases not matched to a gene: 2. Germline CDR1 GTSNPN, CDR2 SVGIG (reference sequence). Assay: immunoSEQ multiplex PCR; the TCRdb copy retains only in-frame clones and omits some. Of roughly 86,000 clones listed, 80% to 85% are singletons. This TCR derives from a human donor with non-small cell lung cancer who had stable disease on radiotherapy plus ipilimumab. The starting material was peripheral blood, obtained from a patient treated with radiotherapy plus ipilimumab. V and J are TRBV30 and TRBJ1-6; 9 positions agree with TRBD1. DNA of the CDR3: TGTGCCTGGAGTGTACAGGGGGCGGATTCACCCCTCCACTTT. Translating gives CAWSVQGADSPLHF.